This is a list of T cell receptor beta chains from one sample in a study of blood T cell repertoires in COVID-19. TCRdb keeps only in-frame clones here, not all; method: immunoSEQ multiplex PCR. The repertoire holds some 200,000 clones, with about 85% as singletons. The material sequenced was peripheral blood. The receptors come from a man between 60 and 75 years old with active or convalescent COVID-19. The CDR3 runs from the conserved cysteine through the conserved F or W. The D gene is left open where the match is weak. Size values are once, few and many counts, or a class for expanded clones, and some rows have none.

V gene: TRBV11-2; J gene: TRBJ1-5; clone size: .; D gene: .; CDR3 DNA: TGTGCCAGCAGCTTAGTTGCGGGAAATCAGCCCCAGCATTTT; CDR3 protein: CASSLVAGNQPQHF
V gene: TRBV7-3; J gene: TRBJ2-3; clone size: .; D gene: TRBD2; CDR3 DNA: TGTGCCAGCAGCAAGGGACTAGCATACACAGATACGCAGTATTTT; CDR3 protein: CASSKGLAYTDTQYF
V gene: TRBV20-1; J gene: TRBJ2-7; clone size: .; D gene: .; CDR3 DNA: TGCAGTCCCGGGAATCACGACGAGCAGTACTTC; CDR3 protein: CSPGNHDEQYF
V gene: TRBV19; J gene: TRBJ1-5; clone size: .; D gene: TRBD1; CDR3 DNA: TGTGCCAGTAGTATGAAGGGGGCTGGTCAGCCCCAGCATTTT; CDR3 protein: CASSMKGAGQPQHF
V gene: TRBV5-4; J gene: TRBJ2-2; clone size: .; D gene: TRBD2; CDR3 DNA: TGTGCCAGCAGCTTGGGTAGCGGGGGGGCCGACGGGGAGCTGTTTTTT; CDR3 protein: CASSLGSGGADGELFF
V gene: TRBV10-1; J gene: TRBJ2-3; clone size: .; D gene: TRBD1; CDR3 DNA: TGCGCCAGCAGTGAGTCGGGACAGGGAACAGATACGCAGTATTTT; CDR3 protein: CASSESGQGTDTQYF
V gene: TRBV27; J gene: TRBJ1-5; clone size: .; D gene: TRBD1; CDR3 DNA: TGTGCCAGCAGTTTATCGACAGGGAACAATCAGCCCCAGCATTTT; CDR3 protein: CASSLSTGNNQPQHF
V gene: TRBV19; J gene: TRBJ1-1; clone size: .; D gene: TRBD1; CDR3 DNA: TGTGCCAGTAGTATAGACCCGGACAGGGGTGCTTTCTTT; CDR3 protein: CASSIDPDRGAFF
V gene: TRBV7-9; J gene: TRBJ2-1; clone size: .; D gene: TRBD2; CDR3 DNA: TGTGCCAGCAGCCCGGGACTAGGTGTTGGTAATGAGCAGTTCTTC; CDR3 protein: CASSPGLGVGNEQFF
V gene: TRBV5-1; J gene: TRBJ1-2; clone size: .; D gene: TRBD1; CDR3 DNA: TGCGCCAGCAGCTTGGCGGACAGGAATAATGGCTACACCTTC; CDR3 protein: CASSLADRNNGYTF
V gene: TRBV5-1; J gene: TRBJ2-2; clone size: .; D gene: TRBD2; CDR3 DNA: TGCGCCAGCAGCTTGAGGCCTAGCGGGGGGAAAGACGGGGAGCTGTTTTTT; CDR3 protein: CASSLRPSGGKDGELFF
V gene: TRBV18; J gene: TRBJ2-7; clone size: few; D gene: .; CDR3 DNA: TGTGCCAGCTCACCACAGGGGTCCTCCTACGAGCAGTACTTC; CDR3 protein: CASSPQGSSYEQYF
V gene: TRBV5-1; J gene: TRBJ1-2; clone size: once; D gene: TRBD1; CDR3 DNA: TGCGCCAGCAGCTTGGGGGACAGGGACTTTGGCTACACCTTC; CDR3 protein: CASSLGDRDFGYTF
V gene: TRBV12-3/TRBV12-4; J gene: TRBJ1-2; clone size: .; D gene: TRBD1; CDR3 DNA: TGTGCCAGCAGCCCGACAGGGGCCTATGGCTACACCTTC; CDR3 protein: CASSPTGAYGYTF
V gene: TRBV7-9; J gene: TRBJ2-5; clone size: .; D gene: .; CDR3 DNA: TGTGCCAGCAGCTTAGGGCGGCCTAGTCGGTTCGAGACCCAGTACTTC; CDR3 protein: CASSLGRPSRFETQYF
V gene: TRBV7-9; J gene: TRBJ1-4; clone size: .; D gene: .; CDR3 DNA: TGTGCCAGCAGCTCCGGGGGGACTGGTGAAAAACTGTTTTTT; CDR3 protein: CASSSGGTGEKLFF
V gene: TRBV2; J gene: TRBJ1-1; clone size: .; D gene: .; CDR3 DNA: TGTGCCAGCAGTCTGAGCGCGGGGTCTGAAGCTTTCTTT; CDR3 protein: CASSLSAGSEAFF
V gene: TRBV19; J gene: TRBJ2-1; clone size: .; D gene: TRBD2; CDR3 DNA: TGTGCCAGTAGTCCGTGGACTAGCGGATACAATGAGCAGTTCTTC; CDR3 protein: CASSPWTSGYNEQFF
V gene: TRBV18; J gene: TRBJ2-3; clone size: .; D gene: .; CDR3 DNA: TGTGCCAGCTCACCCAAGTTGACAGGACCAGATACGCAGTATTTT; CDR3 protein: CASSPKLTGPDTQYF
V gene: TRBV13; J gene: TRBJ2-5; clone size: once; D gene: TRBD1; CDR3 DNA: TGTGCCAGCAGCGCCCGGACAGGGCGAGGTGAGACCCAGTACTTC; CDR3 protein: CASSARTGRGETQYF
V gene: TRBV12-5; J gene: TRBJ2-5; clone size: .; D gene: .; CDR3 DNA: TGTGCTAGTGGTCTCGGCGGGGACTTTAAGCAAGAGACCCAGTACTTC; CDR3 protein: CASGLGGDFKQETQYF
V gene: TRBV27; J gene: TRBJ2-5; clone size: .; D gene: .; CDR3 DNA: TGTGCCAGCAGTCCCGGTGGTTGGGCAAAAGAGACCCAGTACTTC; CDR3 protein: CASSPGGWAKETQYF
V gene: TRBV6-5; J gene: TRBJ2-7; clone size: .; D gene: TRBD2; CDR3 DNA: TGTGCCAGCAGTTACTCGACTAGCCTTCTCGAGCAGTACTTC; CDR3 protein: CASSYSTSLLEQYF
V gene: TRBV19; J gene: TRBJ1-6; clone size: few; D gene: .; CDR3 DNA: TGTGCCAGTAGTACCCACCCGACTCAGGGATCGGGCGGTCCCCTCCACTTT; CDR3 protein: CASSTHPTQGSGGPLHF
V gene: TRBV9; J gene: TRBJ2-5; clone size: .; D gene: .; CDR3 DNA: TGTGCCAGCAGCCCCTCCTCGAGGGAGACCCAGTACTTC; CDR3 protein: CASSPSSRETQYF
V gene: TRBV15; J gene: TRBJ2-3; clone size: .; D gene: .; CDR3 DNA: TGTGCCACCAGCAGAGATTATCAGGGTAGGCAGTATTTT; CDR3 protein: CATSRDYQGRQYF
V gene: TRBV7-9; J gene: TRBJ2-1; clone size: .; D gene: TRBD2; CDR3 DNA: TGTGCCAGCAGCCCCAGACTAGCGGGGGGTAATGAGCAGTTCTTC; CDR3 protein: CASSPRLAGGNEQFF
V gene: TRBV3-1/TRBV3-2; J gene: TRBJ1-2; clone size: .; D gene: .; CDR3 DNA: TGTGCCAGCAGCCAAGATAACGAGGGAAACTATGGCTACACCTTC; CDR3 protein: CASSQDNEGNYGYTF
V gene: TRBV5-1; J gene: TRBJ1-5; clone size: .; D gene: TRBD1; CDR3 DNA: TGCGCCAGCAGCCCAGTGACAGGGACCAATCAGCCCCAGCATTTT; CDR3 protein: CASSPVTGTNQPQHF
V gene: TRBV14; J gene: TRBJ2-3; clone size: .; D gene: .; CDR3 DNA: TGTGCCAGCAGCCAAGTTCGTGGCGCGGCAGATACGCAGTATTTT; CDR3 protein: CASSQVRGAADTQYF
V gene: TRBV19; J gene: TRBJ1-5; clone size: .; D gene: .; CDR3 DNA: TGTGCCAGTGGCGCCCAGGGTAGTAGGAATCAGCCCCAGCATTTT; CDR3 protein: CASGAQGSRNQPQHF
V gene: TRBV2; J gene: TRBJ2-3; clone size: .; D gene: TRBD2; CDR3 DNA: TGTGCCAGCAGCTTTCCAACTAGCGGGGTTACAGATACGCAGTATTTT; CDR3 protein: CASSFPTSGVTDTQYF
V gene: TRBV5-1; J gene: TRBJ1-6; clone size: .; D gene: .; CDR3 DNA: TGCGCCAGCAGCTTGAAGAGTGATTCACCCCTCCACTTT; CDR3 protein: CASSLKSDSPLHF
V gene: TRBV6-6; J gene: TRBJ1-5; clone size: .; D gene: .; CDR3 DNA: TGTGCCAGCAGTTACGCGAATAAGCCCCAGCATTTT; CDR3 protein: CASSYANKPQHF
V gene: TRBV27; J gene: TRBJ1-1; clone size: few; D gene: .; CDR3 DNA: TGTGCCAGCAGTTTGAACAGGATGACTGAAGCTTTCTTT; CDR3 protein: CASSLNRMTEAFF
V gene: TRBV2; J gene: TRBJ2-7; clone size: .; D gene: .; CDR3 DNA: TGTGCCAGCAGTGAAAACAGGGACTCCTACGAGCAGTACTTC; CDR3 protein: CASSENRDSYEQYF
V gene: TRBV7-3; J gene: TRBJ2-7; clone size: many; D gene: .; CDR3 DNA: TGTGCCAGCAGCTACGATGGAGGCTCCTACGAGCAGTACTTC; CDR3 protein: CASSYDGGSYEQYF
V gene: TRBV2; J gene: TRBJ1-1; clone size: once; D gene: TRBD1; CDR3 DNA: TGTGCCAGCAGGGGCGACAGGGGGCCCACTGAAGCTTTCTTT; CDR3 protein: CASRGDRGPTEAFF
V gene: TRBV29-1; J gene: TRBJ1-2; clone size: .; D gene: .; CDR3 DNA: TGCAGCGTTGCCGAGGGCGGAGATCAACGGGGCTACACCTTC; CDR3 protein: CSVAEGGDQRGYTF
V gene: TRBV5-4; J gene: TRBJ2-5; clone size: .; D gene: TRBD2; CDR3 DNA: TGTGCCAGCAGCCATTGGACCCTAGCGGGGGACCGGGGAGAGACCCAGTACTTC; CDR3 protein: CASSHWTLAGDRGETQYF
V gene: TRBV18; J gene: TRBJ1-3; clone size: .; D gene: TRBD1; CDR3 DNA: TGTGCCAGCTCACTATCGGGACAGATCTCTGGAAACACCATATATTTT; CDR3 protein: CASSLSGQISGNTIYF
V gene: TRBV5-1; J gene: TRBJ2-1; clone size: .; D gene: .; CDR3 DNA: TGCGCCAGCACCCGGAACCCGGGGAGGAATGAGCAGTTCTTC; CDR3 protein: CASTRNPGRNEQFF
V gene: TRBV2; J gene: TRBJ2-5; clone size: .; D gene: TRBD2; CDR3 DNA: TGTGCCAGCAGCGCCAGCGGGGGGAGGGAGACCCAGTACTTC; CDR3 protein: CASSASGGRETQYF
V gene: TRBV19; J gene: TRBJ1-1; clone size: once; D gene: TRBD1; CDR3 DNA: TGTGCCAGTATCCCTAGGACAGGGTTGGACACTGAAGCTTTCTTT; CDR3 protein: CASIPRTGLDTEAFF
V gene: TRBV7-3; J gene: TRBJ2-1; clone size: .; D gene: TRBD2; CDR3 DNA: TGTGCCAGCAGCTTAAGGGAGCGGGGGGTACGAAATACTCCCTACAATGAGCAGTTCTTC; CDR3 protein: CASSLRERGVRNTPYNEQFF
V gene: TRBV24-1; J gene: TRBJ2-2; clone size: .; D gene: .; CDR3 DNA: TGTGCCACCAGTACCCCCCGGGAAGGGTTGCCCGGGGAGCTGTTTTTT; CDR3 protein: CATSTPREGLPGELFF
V gene: TRBV27; J gene: TRBJ2-7; clone size: .; D gene: .; CDR3 DNA: TGTGCCAGCAGCCCTGGTCCAGGGATTGACTACGAGCAGTACTTC; CDR3 protein: CASSPGPGIDYEQYF
V gene: TRBV29-1; J gene: TRBJ1-4; clone size: .; D gene: .; CDR3 DNA: TGCAGCGCTTACAGGGTGGACGATGAAAAACTGTTTTTT; CDR3 protein: CSAYRVDDEKLFF
V gene: TRBV5-6; J gene: TRBJ2-1; clone size: few; D gene: .; CDR3 DNA: TGTGCCAGCAGCCACCGGACAGAACCCTACAATGAGCAGTTCTTC; CDR3 protein: CASSHRTEPYNEQFF
V gene: TRBV2; J gene: TRBJ2-3; clone size: many; D gene: TRBD2; CDR3 DNA: TGTGCCAGCAGTGAATCGGGGGGGCCGGTCTCTACGCAGTATTTT; CDR3 protein: CASSESGGPVSTQYF
V gene: TRBV29-1; J gene: TRBJ2-2; clone size: .; D gene: TRBD2; CDR3 DNA: TGCAGCGTTGCCCTGGGCGGGGGTGGCAGGGAGCTGTTTTTT; CDR3 protein: CSVALGGGGRELFF